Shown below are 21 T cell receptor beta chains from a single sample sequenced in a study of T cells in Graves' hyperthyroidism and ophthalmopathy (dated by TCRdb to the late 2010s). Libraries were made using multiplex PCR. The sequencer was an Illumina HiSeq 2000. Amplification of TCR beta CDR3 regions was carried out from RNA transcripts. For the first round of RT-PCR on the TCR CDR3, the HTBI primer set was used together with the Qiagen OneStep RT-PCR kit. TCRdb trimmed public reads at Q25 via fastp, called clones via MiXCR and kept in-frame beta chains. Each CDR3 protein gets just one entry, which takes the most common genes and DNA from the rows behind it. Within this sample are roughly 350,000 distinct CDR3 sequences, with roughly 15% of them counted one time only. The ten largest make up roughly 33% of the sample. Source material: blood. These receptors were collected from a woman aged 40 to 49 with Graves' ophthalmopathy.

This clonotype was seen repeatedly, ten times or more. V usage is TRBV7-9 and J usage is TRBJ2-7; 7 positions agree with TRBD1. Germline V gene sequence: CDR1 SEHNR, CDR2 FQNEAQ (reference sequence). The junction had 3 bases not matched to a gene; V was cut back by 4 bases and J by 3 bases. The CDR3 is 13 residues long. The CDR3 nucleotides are TGTGCCAGCAGCTCCGGGACAGACTACGAGCAGTACTTC. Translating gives CASSSGTDYEQYF.

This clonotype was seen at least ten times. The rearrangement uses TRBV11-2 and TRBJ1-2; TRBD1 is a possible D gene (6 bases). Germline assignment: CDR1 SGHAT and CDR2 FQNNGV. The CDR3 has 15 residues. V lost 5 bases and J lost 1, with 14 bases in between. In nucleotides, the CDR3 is TGTGCCAGCAGCCCCTTCAGGGGTTATAACTATGGCTACACCTTC. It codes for CASSPFRGYNYGYTF.

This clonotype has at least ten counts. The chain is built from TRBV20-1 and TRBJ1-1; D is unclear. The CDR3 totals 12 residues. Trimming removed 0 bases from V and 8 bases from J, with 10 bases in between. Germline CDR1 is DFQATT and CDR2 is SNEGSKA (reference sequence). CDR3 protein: CSARDWSEEAFF. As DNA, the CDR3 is TGCAGTGCTAGAGATTGGAGCGAAGAAGCTTTCTTT.

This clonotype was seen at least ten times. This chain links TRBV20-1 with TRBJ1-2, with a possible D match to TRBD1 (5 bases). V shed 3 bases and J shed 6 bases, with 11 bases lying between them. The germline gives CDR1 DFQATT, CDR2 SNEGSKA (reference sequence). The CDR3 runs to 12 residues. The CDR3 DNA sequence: TGCAGTGCTAGTCCCAGGGACCATGGCTACACCTTC. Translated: CSASPRDHGYTF.

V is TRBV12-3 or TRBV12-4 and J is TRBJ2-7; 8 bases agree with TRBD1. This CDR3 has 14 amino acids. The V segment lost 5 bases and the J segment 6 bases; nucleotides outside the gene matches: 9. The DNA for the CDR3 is TGTGCCAGCAGTCCGCTGCTGGACAGGGCCGAGCAGTACTTC. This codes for CASSPLLDRAEQYF.

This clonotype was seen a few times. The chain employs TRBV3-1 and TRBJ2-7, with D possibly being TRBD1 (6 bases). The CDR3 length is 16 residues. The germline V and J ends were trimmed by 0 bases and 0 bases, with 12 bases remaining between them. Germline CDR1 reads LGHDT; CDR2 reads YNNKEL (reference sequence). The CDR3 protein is CASSQDSTRGSYEQYF. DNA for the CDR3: TGTGCCAGCAGCCAAGATAGTACCAGGGGCTCCTACGAGCAGTACTTC.

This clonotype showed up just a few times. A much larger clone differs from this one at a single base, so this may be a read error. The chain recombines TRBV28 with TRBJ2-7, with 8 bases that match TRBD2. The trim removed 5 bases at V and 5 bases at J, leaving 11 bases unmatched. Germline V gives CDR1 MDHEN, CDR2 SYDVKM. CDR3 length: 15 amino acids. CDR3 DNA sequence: TGTGCCAGCAGTCTTACAAGCGGGAGACTCCACGAGCAGTACTTC. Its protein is CASSLTSGRLHEQYF. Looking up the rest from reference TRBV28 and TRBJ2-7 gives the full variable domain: DVKVTQSSRYLVKRTGEKVFLECVQDMDHENMFWYRQDPGLGLRLIYFSYDVKMKEKGDIPEGYSVSREKKERFSLILESASTNQTSMYLCASSLTSGRLHEQYFGPGTRLTVT.

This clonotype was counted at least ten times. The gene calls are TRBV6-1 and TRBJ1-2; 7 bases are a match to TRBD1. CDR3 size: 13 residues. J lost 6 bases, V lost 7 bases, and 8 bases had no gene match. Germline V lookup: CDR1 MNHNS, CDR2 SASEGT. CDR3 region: CASTPTGRHGYTF. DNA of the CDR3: TGTGCCAGCACCCCGACAGGGAGGCATGGCTACACCTTC.

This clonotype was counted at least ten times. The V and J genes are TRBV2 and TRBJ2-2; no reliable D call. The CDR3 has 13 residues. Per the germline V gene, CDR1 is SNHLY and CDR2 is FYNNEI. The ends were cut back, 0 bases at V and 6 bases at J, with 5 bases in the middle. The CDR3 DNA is TGTGCCAGCAGTGAAGCTCCCGCCGGGGAGCTGTTTTTT. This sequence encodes CASSEAPAGELFF. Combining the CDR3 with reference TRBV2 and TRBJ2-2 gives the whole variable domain EPEVTQTPSHQVTQMGQEVILRCVPISNHLYFYWYRQILGQKVEFLVSFYNNEISEKSEIFDDQFSVERPDGSNFTLKIRSTKLEDSAMYFCASSEAPAGELFFGEGSRLTVL.

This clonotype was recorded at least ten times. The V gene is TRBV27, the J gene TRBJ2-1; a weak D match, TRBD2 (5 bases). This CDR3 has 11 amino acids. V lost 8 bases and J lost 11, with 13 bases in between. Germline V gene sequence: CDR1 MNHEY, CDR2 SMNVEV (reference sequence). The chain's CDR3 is CASHTRSQQFF. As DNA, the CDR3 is TGTGCCAGCCATACTAGGAGTCAGCAGTTCTTC.

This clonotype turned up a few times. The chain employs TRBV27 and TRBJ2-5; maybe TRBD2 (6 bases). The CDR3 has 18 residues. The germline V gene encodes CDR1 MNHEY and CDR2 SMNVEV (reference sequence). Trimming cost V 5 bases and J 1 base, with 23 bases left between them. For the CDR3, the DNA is TGTGCCAGCAGTCCTGCGGGGACTGCCGCGGCTCTCCAAGAGACCCAGTACTTC. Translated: CASSPAGTAAALQETQYF.

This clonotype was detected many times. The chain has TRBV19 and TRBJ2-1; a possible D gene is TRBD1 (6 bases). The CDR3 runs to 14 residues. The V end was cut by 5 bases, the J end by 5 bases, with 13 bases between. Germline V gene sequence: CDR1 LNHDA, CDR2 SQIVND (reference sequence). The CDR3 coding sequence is TGTGCCAGTAGTGTTCAGGGGTATCACAATGAGCAGTTCTTC. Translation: CASSVQGYHNEQFF.

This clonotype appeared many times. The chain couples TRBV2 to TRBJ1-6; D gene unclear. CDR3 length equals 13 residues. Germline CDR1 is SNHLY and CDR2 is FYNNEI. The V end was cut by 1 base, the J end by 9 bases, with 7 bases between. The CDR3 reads CASSEVAPSPLHF. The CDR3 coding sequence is TGTGCCAGCAGTGAAGTGGCTCCTTCACCCCTCCACTTT.

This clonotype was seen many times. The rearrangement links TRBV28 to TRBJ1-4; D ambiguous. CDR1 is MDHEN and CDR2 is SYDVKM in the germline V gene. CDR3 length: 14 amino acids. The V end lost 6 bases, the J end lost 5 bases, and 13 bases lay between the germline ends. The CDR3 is CASRKQAANEKLFF. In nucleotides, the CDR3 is TGTGCCAGCAGGAAGCAGGCAGCCAATGAAAAACTGTTTTTT.

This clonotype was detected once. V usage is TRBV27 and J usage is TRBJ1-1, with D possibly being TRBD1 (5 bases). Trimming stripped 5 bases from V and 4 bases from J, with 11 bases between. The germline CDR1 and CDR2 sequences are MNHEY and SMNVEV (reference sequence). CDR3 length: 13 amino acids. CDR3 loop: CASSQLRGTEAFF. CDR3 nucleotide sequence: TGTGCCAGCAGTCAACTTAGGGGCACTGAAGCTTTCTTT.

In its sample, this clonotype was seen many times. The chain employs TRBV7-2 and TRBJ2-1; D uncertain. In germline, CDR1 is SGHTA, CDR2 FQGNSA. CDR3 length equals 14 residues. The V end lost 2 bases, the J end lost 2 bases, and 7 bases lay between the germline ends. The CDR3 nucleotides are TGTGCCAGCAGCTTAATTGGGGCCTACAATGAGCAGTTCTTC. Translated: CASSLIGAYNEQFF.

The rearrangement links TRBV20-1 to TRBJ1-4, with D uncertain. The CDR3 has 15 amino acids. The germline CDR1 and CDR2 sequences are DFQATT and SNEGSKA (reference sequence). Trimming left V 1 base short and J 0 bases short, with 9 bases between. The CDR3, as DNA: TGCAGTGCTAGAGGGACGGGTTCAACTAATGAAAAACTGTTTTTT. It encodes CSARGTGSTNEKLFF.

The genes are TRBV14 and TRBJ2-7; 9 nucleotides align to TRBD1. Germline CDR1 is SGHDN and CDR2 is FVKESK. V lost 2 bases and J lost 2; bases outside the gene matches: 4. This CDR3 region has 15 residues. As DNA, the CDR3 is TGTGCCAGCAGCCAATTAGGGACAGGGCCCTACGAGCAGTACTTC. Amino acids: CASSQLGTGPYEQYF.

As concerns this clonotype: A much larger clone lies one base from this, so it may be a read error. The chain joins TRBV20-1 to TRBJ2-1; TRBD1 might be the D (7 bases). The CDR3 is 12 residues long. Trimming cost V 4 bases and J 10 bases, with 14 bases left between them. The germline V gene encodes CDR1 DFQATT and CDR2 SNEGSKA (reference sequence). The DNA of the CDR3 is TGCAGTGCTATAAGGGGGCGGGACGAGCAGTTCTTC. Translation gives CSAIRGRDEQFF.

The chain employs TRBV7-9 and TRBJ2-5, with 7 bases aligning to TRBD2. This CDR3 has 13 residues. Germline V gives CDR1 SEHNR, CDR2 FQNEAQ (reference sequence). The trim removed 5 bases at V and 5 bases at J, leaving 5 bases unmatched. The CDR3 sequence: CASSESGAETQYF. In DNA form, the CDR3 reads TGTGCCAGCAGCGAGAGCGGGGCTGAGACCCAGTACTTC.

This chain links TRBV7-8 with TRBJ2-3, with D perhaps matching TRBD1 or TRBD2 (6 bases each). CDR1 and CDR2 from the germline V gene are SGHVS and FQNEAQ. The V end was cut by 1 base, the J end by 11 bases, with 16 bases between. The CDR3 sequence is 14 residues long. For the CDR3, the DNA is TGTGCCAGCAGCTTAGGGGACGGGGGCCGGGGGCAGTATTTT. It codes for CASSLGDGGRGQYF.